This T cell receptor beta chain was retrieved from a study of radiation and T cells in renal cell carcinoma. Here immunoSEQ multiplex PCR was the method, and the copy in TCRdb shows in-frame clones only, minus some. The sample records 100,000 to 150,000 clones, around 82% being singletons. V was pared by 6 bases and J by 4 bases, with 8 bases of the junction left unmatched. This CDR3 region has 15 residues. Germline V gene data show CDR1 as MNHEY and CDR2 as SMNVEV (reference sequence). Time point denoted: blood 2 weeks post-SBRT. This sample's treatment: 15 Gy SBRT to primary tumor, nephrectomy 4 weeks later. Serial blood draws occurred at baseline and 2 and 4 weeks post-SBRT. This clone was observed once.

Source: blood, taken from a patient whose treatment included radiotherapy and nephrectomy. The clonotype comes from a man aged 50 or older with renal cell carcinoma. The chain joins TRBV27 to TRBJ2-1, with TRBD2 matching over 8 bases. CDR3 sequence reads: CASSLRGDRYNEQFF. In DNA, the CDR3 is TGTGCCAGCAGCCTGCGGGGGGACCGGTACAATGAGCAGTTCTTC.